The sequence of this T cell receptor beta chain was determined in a study of T cell repertoires in cytomegalovirus infection. Overall study context: In public TCR beta signatures, there were indications of both CMV infection and matching HLA type.

A word on this clonotype: As yet, its antigen is unknown.

TCRdb passed the reads through MiXCR, listing each CDR3 protein once. Among approximately 990,000 distinct CDR3 sequences listed, approximately 32% were seen once. The V gene's germline CDR1 is MNHEY and CDR2 SMNVEV (reference sequence). V lost 6 bases and J lost 1, with 13 bases in between. This CDR3 has 15 residues. The TCR sequence derives from a human donor in good health (CMV status not recorded). Some clones in this sample may be carry-over from other donors' samples. The source was cultured CD8+ T cells from PBMCs, collected from culture after CMV antigen stimulation. The V call is TRBV27, the J call TRBJ2-4; weak D call: TRBD1 (5 bases). CDR3 coding DNA: TGTGCCAGCAGAGGGGCACCGGGCGCCAAAAACATTCAGTACTTC. Its protein is CASRGAPGAKNIQYF.